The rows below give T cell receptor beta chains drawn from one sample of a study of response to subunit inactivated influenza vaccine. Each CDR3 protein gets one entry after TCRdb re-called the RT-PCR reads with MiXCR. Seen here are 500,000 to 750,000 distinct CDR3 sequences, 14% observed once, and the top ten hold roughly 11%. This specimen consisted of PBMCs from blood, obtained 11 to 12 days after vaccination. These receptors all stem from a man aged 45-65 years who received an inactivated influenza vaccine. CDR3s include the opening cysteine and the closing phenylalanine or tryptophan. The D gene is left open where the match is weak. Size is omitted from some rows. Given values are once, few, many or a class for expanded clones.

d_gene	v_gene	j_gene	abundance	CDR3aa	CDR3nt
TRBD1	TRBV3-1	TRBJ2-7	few	CASSPGSGGGEQYF	TGTGCCAGCAGCCCTGGATCAGGGGGCGGCGAGCAGTACTTC
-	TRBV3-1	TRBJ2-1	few	CASSQVYVGRVLNEQFF	TGTGCCAGCAGCCAAGTTTATGTGGGCAGGGTTTTAAATGAGCAGTTCTTC
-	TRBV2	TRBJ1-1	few	CASSEDPRYAEAFF	TGTGCCAGCAGTGAAGACCCGAGGTACGCCGAAGCTTTCTTT
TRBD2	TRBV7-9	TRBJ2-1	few	CASSPRGLAGGGNEQFF	TGTGCCAGCAGCCCCAGAGGACTAGCGGGAGGGGGCAATGAGCAGTTCTTC
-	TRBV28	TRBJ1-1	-	CASIPGRYTEAFF	TGTGCCAGCATCCCCGGGAGGTACACTGAAGCTTTCTTT
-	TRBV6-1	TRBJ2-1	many	CASRPGYGGNEQFF	TGTGCCAGCAGGCCAGGGTATGGAGGCAATGAGCAGTTCTTC
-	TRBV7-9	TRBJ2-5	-	CASSLDGGRGRETQYF	TGTGCCAGCAGCTTAGACGGGGGCCGGGGACGAGAGACCCAGTACTTC
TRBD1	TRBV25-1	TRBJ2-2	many	CASSRDRANTGELFF	TGTGCCAGCAGCCGGGACAGGGCGAACACCGGGGAGCTGTTTTTT
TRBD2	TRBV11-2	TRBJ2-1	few	CASSLGLGSGGAHEQFF	TGTGCCAGCAGCTTAGGTCTTGGTAGCGGGGGGGCACATGAGCAGTTCTTC
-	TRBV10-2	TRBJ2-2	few	CASTPGFNTGELFF	TGCGCCAGCACCCCAGGGTTCAACACCGGGGAGCTGTTTTTT
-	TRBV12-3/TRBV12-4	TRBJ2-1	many	CASSFAETLHNEQFF	TGTGCCAGCAGTTTCGCCGAGACCCTCCACAATGAGCAGTTCTTC
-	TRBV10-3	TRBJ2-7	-	CAISEFGVEQYF	TGTGCCATCAGTGAGTTCGGGGTCGAGCAGTACTTC
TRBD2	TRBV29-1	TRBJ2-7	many	CSATRLAGTYEQYF	TGCAGCGCCACTAGACTAGCGGGAACCTACGAGCAGTACTTC
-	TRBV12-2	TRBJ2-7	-	CASRLAGGSDEQYF	TGTGCAAGTCGCCTAGCGGGAGGATCAGACGAGCAGTACTTC